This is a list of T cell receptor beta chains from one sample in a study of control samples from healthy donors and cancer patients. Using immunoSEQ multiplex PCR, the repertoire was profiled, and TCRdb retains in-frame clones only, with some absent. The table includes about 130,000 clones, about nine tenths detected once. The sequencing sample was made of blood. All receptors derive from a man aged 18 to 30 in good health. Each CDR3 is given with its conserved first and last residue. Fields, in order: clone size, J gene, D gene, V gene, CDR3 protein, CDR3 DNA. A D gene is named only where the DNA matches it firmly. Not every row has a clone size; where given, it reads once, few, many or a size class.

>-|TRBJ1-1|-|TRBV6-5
CASSYIIAGGYTEAFF
TGTGCCAGCAGTTACATAATTGCGGGGGGCTACACTGAAGCTTTCTTT
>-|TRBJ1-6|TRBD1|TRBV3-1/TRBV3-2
CASSRGTGQIYSPLHF
TGTGCCAGCAGCCGAGGGACGGGACAGATTTATTCACCCCTCCACTTT
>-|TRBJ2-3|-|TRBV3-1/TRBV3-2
CASRYGGGADTQYF
TGTGCCAGCAGATACGGTGGCGGGGCAGATACGCAGTATTTT
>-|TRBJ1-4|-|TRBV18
CASSPPRGQGHEKLFF
TGTGCCAGCTCACCACCAAGAGGGCAGGGTCATGAAAAACTGTTTTTT
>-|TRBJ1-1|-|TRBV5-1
CASRSSEGTEAFF
TGCGCCAGCCGATCCTCCGAGGGGACTGAAGCTTTCTTT
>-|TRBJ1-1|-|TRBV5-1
CASSPSGDTEAFF
TGCGCCAGCAGCCCTAGTGGGGACACTGAAGCTTTCTTT
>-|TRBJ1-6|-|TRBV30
CAWSVRGPIVSPLHF
TGTGCCTGGAGTGTCCGGGGGCCAATAGTGTCACCCCTCCACTTT
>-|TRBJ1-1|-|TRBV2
CASSPNMNTEAFF
TGTGCCAGCAGTCCGAATATGAACACTGAAGCTTTCTTT
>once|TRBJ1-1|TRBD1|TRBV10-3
CAIMGTGSNTEAFF
TGTGCCATCATGGGGACAGGGTCGAACACTGAAGCTTTCTTT
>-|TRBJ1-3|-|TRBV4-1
CASRRRVSGNTIYF
TGCGCCAGCCGGAGGAGGGTGTCTGGAAACACCATATATTTT
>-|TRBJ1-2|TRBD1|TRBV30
CVKSNPGQITYGYTF
TGTGTCAAGAGTAACCCGGGACAGATAACCTATGGCTACACCTTC
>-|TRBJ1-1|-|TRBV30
CAWKTHETFSEAFF
TGTGCCTGGAAGACACATGAAACCTTCTCTGAAGCTTTCTTT
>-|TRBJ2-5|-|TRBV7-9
CASSSTERGETQYF
TGTGCCAGCAGCTCGACAGAGAGGGGGGAGACCCAGTACTTC
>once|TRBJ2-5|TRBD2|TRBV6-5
CASRRAGVETQYF
TGTGCAAGCCGGAGAGCGGGGGTGGAGACCCAGTACTTC
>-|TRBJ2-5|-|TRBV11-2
CASSLTFQETQYF
TGTGCCAGCAGCTTAACGTTTCAAGAGACCCAGTACTTC
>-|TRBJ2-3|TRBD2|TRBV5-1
CASSLGLAGVHTDTQYF
TGCGCCAGCAGCCTGGGACTAGCGGGGGTTCACACAGATACGCAGTATTTT
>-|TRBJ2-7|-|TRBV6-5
CASSSRDGTYEQYF
TGTGCCAGCAGTTCCCGGGACGGAACCTACGAGCAGTACTTC
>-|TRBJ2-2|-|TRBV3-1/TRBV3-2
CASSLFGELFF
TGTGCCAGCAGCCTCTTCGGGGAGCTGTTTTTT
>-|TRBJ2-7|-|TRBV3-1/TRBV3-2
CASSSGPKTGVYEQYF
TGTGCCAGCAGCAGCGGACCCAAGACAGGTGTCTACGAGCAGTACTTC
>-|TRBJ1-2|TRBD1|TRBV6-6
CASSSQGAQGYGYTF
TGTGCCAGCAGTTCCCAGGGGGCGCAAGGTTATGGCTACACCTTC
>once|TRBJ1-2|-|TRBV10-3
CAISETKVPYGYTF
TGTGCCATCAGTGAAACTAAGGTCCCCTATGGCTACACCTTC
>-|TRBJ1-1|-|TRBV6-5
CASRSLRQKNTEAFF
TGTGCCAGCAGATCTTTGCGACAGAAAAACACTGAAGCTTTCTTT
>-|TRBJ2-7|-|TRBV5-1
CASSLDYLGVPSYEQYF
TGCGCCAGCAGCTTGGATTACTTAGGGGTTCCATCCTACGAGCAGTACTTC
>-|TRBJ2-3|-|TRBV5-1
CASSAVTGTAGTDTQYF
TGCGCCAGCAGCGCCGTTACCGGGACAGCGGGAACCGATACGCAGTATTTT
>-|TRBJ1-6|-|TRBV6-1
CASSEFKGANSPLHF
TGTGCCAGCAGTGAATTTAAAGGGGCTAATTCACCCCTCCACTTT
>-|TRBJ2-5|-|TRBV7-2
CASSWGATETQYF
TGTGCCAGCAGCTGGGGGGCCACAGAGACCCAGTACTTC
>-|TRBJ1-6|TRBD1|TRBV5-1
CASSWTGGASPLHF
TGCGCCAGCAGCTGGACAGGGGGAGCTTCACCCCTCCACTTT
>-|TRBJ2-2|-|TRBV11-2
CASRVGNRDPTGELFF
TGTGCCAGCAGGGTAGGGAACAGGGACCCCACCGGGGAGCTGTTTTTT
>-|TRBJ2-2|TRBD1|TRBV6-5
CASSPGTGGSGELFF
TGTGCCAGCAGTCCCGGGACAGGGGGATCCGGGGAGCTGTTTTTT
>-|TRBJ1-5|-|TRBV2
CASSTQITHQPQHF
TGTGCCAGCAGCACACAGATCACCCATCAGCCCCAGCATTTT
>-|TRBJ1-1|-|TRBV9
CASSVATGNTEAFF
TGTGCCAGCAGCGTAGCCACAGGGAACACTGAAGCTTTCTTT
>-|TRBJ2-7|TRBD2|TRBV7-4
CASSLGGLNSFNYEQYF
TGTGCCAGCAGCTTGGGAGGGCTGAACAGTTTTAACTACGAGCAGTACTTC
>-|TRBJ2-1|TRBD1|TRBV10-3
CAISEPGTGGDEQFF
TGTGCCATCAGTGAACCTGGGACAGGGGGAGATGAGCAGTTCTTC
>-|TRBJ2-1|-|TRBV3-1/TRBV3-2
CASSQVSRAPYNEQFF
TGTGCCAGCAGCCAAGTGTCCAGGGCCCCCTACAATGAGCAGTTCTTC
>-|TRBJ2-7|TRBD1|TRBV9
CASSATGASYEQYF
TGTGCCAGCAGCGCTACAGGGGCCTCCTACGAGCAGTACTTC
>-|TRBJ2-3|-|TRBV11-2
CASGRALRGHTDTQYF
TGTGCCAGCGGCCGCGCCTTGCGGGGGCACACAGATACGCAGTATTTT
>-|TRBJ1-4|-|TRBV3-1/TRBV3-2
CASRGVEIEKLFF
TGTGCCAGCAGGGGGGTGGAGATCGAAAAACTGTTTTTT
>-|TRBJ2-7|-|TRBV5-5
CASSFTGAYEQYF
TGTGCCAGCAGCTTTACTGGGGCCTACGAGCAGTACTTC
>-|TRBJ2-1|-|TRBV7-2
CASSLWTYNEQFF
TGTGCCAGCAGCTTATGGACGTACAATGAGCAGTTCTTC
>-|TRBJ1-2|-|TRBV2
CASSYRDNYGYTF
TGTGCCAGCAGTTACAGGGATAACTATGGCTACACCTTC
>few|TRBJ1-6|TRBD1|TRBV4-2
CASSQPAGQGNSPLHF
TGTGCCAGCAGCCAACCAGCGGGACAGGGTAATTCACCCCTCCACTTT